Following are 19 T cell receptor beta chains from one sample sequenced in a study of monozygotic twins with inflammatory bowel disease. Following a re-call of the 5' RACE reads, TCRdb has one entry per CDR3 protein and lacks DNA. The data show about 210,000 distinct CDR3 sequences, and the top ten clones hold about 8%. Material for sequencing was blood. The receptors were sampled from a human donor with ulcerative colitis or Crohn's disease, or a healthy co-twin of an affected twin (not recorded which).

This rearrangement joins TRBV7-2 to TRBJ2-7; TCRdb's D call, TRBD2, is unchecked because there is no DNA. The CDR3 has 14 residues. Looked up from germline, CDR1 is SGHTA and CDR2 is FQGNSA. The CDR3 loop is CASSTGLAGAEQYF.

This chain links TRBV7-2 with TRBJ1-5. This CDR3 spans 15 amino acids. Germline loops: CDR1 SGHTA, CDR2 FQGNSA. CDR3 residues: CASSLGSGGGQPQHF.

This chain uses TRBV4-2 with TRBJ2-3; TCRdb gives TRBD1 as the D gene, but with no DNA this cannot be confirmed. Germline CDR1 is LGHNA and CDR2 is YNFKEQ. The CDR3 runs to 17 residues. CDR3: CASSQDRGGENTDTQYF.

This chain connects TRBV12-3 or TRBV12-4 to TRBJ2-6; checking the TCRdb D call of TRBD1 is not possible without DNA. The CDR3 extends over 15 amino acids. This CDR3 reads CASSSAPAGANVLTF.

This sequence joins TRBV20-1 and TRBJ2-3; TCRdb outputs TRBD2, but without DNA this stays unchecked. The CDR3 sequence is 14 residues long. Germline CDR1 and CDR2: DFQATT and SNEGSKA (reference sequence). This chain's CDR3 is CSAKLAGGRDTQYF.

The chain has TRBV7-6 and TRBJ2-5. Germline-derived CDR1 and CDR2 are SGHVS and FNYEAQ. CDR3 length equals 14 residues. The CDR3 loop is CASSLGNIQETQYF.

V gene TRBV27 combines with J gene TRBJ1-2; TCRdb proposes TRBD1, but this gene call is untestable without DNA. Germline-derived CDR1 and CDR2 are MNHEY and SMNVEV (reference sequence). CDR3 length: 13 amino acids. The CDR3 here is CASSFRAGDGYTF.

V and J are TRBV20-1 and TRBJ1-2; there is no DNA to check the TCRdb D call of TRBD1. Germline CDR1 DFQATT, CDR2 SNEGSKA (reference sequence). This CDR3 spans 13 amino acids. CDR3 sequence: CSARGQTNYGYTF.

The CDR3 protein is CASSLAGQGEAFF. The rearrangement uses TRBV5-1 and TRBJ1-1; checking the TCRdb D call of TRBD1 is not possible without DNA. CDR3 length: 13 residues. Germline V gene lookup returns CDR1 SGHRS and CDR2 YFSETQ.

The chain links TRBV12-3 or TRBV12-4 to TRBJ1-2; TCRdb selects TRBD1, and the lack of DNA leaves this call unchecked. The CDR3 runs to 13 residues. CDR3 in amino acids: CASRLGQNYGYTF.

The CDR3 sequence is CASSSPRDHEQYF. The gene calls are TRBV6-2 or TRBV6-3 and TRBJ2-7. The CDR3 spans 13 residues. The germline gives CDR1 MNHEY, CDR2 SVGEGT.

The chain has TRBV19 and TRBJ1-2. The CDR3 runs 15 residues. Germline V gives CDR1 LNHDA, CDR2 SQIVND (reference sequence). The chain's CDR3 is CASRIRNIFGGGYTF. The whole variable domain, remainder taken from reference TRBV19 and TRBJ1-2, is DGGITQSPKYLFRKEGQNVTLSCEQNLNHDAMYWYRQDPGQGLRLIYYSQIVNDFQKGDIAEGYSVSREKKESFPLTVTSAQKNPTAFYLCASRIRNIFGGGYTFGSGTRLTVV.

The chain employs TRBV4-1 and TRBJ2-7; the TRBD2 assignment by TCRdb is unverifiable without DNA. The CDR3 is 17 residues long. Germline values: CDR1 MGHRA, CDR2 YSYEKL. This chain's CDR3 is CASSQGDTVGRKYEQYF.

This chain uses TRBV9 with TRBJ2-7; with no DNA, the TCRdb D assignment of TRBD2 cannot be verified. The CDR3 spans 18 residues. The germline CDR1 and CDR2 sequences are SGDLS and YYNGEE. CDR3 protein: CASSASPPGAHLSYEQYF.

The CDR3 here is CASSKGTVSGNTIYF. The V and J genes are TRBV7-2 and TRBJ1-3; absent DNA, TCRdb's TRBD1 call cannot be checked. In germline, CDR1 is SGHTA, CDR2 FQGNSA. CDR3 size: 15 residues.

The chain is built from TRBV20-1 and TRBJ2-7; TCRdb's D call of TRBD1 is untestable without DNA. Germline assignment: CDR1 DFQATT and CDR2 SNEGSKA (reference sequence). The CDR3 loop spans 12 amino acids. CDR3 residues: CSARLQGQEQYF.

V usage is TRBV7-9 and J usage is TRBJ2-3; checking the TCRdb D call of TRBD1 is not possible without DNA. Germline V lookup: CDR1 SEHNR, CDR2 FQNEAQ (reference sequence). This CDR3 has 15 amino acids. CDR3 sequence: CASSLDQGGADTQYF.

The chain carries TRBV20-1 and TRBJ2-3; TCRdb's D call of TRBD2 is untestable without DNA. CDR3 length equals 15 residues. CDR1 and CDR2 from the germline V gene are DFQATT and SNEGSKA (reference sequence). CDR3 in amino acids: CSARDASGSLDTQYF.

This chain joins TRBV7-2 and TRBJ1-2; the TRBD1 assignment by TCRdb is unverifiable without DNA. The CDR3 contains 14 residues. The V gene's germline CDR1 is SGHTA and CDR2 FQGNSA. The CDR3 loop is CASSFDRGNYGYTF.